Below, 7 T cell receptor beta chains from the same sample are listed, as sequenced in a study of identical twins' blood T cells. TCRdb reprocessed the 5' RACE reads with MiXCR, giving one entry per CDR3 protein. This repertoire shows a few hundred thousand distinct CDR3 sequences, roughly 31% found once; its top ten account for about 6%. Input material: PBMCs. Every receptor here comes from a woman between 18 and 49 years old in good health.

This clonotype was detected only a few times. J is TRBJ2-1 and V is TRBV25-1; unclear D gene. CDR1 and CDR2 from the germline V gene are MGHDK and SYGVNS. CDR3 length: 16 residues. The germline V and J ends were trimmed by 1 base and 0 bases, with 10 bases remaining between them. Here the CDR3 DNA reads TGTGCCAGCAGTGAATCCCACCGTAGCTCCTACAATGAGCAGTTCTTC. It translates to CASSESHRSSYNEQFF.

There are a few counts of this clonotype. V usage is TRBV2 and J usage is TRBJ1-1, with 8 positions matching TRBD1. Germline CDR1 is SNHLY and CDR2 is FYNNEI. V gave up 2 bases and J gave up 4 bases; unmatched junction bases: 3. The CDR3 spans 14 residues. The CDR3: CASSETGGSTEAFF. The CDR3 nucleotides are TGTGCCAGCAGTGAAACAGGGGGAAGCACTGAAGCTTTCTTT.

This clonotype was observed a handful of times. The chain employs TRBV20-1 and TRBJ1-4, with D uncertain. CDR3 length: 14 residues. Germline V CDR1 and CDR2: DFQATT, SNEGSKA (reference sequence). Trimming pared 2 bases from V and 4 bases from J, leaving 11 bases between. In DNA form, the CDR3 reads TGCAGTGCTAGATCGGACGGAATTAATGAAAAACTGTTTTTT. Amino acid sequence: CSARSDGINEKLFF.

This clonotype was detected ten times or more. J is TRBJ2-7 and V is TRBV28; TRBD2 aligns across 9 bases. V was pared by 5 bases and J by 2 bases, with 10 bases of the junction left unmatched. Germline lookup yields CDR1 MDHEN and CDR2 SYDVKM. The CDR3 extends over 16 amino acids. The CDR3 protein is CASSPPTSGAAYEQYF. CDR3 in DNA: TGTGCCAGCAGTCCTCCGACTAGCGGAGCCGCCTACGAGCAGTACTTC.

The chain employs TRBV3-1 and TRBJ2-7, with no clear D. V was clipped by 0 bases and J by 2 bases, with 5 bases between them. This CDR3 comprises 13 residues. Germline assignment: CDR1 LGHDT and CDR2 YNNKEL (reference sequence). In nucleotides, the CDR3 is TGTGCCAGCAGCCAAGATTGGACCTACGAGCAGTACTTC. Translation gives CASSQDWTYEQYF.

V and J are TRBV20-1 and TRBJ1-2, with unresolved D. Germline CDR1 DFQATT, CDR2 SNEGSKA (reference sequence). The V gene lost 3 bases and the J gene lost 5 bases, with 13 bases spanning the gap. CDR3 size: 13 residues. The CDR3 nucleotides are TGCAGTGCTAGTTCCGCTGAGCCATATGGCTACACCTTC. Protein sequence: CSASSAEPYGYTF.

This clonotype was seen only a few times. The CDR3 DNA reads TGCGCCAGCAGACCCACGGTGACCGGGGAGCTGTTTTTT. It specifies CASRPTVTGELFF. The gene calls are TRBV5-1 and TRBJ2-2; no reliable D call. The germline V gene encodes CDR1 SGHRS and CDR2 YFSETQ. The V end was cut by 5 bases, the J end by 5 bases, with 10 bases between. There are 13 residues in the CDR3.